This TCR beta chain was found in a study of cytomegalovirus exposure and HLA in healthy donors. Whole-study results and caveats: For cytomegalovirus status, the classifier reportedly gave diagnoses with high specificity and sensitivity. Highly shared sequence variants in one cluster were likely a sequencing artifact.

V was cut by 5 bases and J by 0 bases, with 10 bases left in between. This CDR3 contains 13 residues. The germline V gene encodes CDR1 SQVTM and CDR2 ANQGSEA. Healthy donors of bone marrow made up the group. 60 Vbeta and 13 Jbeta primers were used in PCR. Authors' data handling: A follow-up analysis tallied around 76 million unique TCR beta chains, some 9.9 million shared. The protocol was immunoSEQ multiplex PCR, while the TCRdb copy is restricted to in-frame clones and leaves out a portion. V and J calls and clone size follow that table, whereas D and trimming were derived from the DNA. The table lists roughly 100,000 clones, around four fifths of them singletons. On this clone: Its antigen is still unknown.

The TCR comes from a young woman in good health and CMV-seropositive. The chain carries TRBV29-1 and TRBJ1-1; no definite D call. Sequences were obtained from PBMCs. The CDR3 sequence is CSVSRQMNTEAFF. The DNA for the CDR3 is TGCAGCGTTTCTAGGCAGATGAACACTGAAGCTTTCTTT.